This T cell receptor beta chain was sequenced for a study of T cells in localized non-small cell lung cancer. Points from the study as a whole: Without multi-region sequencing, intratumor heterogeneity could not be excluded.

Within the sample, this clone is medium-sized. Its antigen is not identified. The assay was immunoSEQ multiplex PCR, and TCRdb's table has in-frame clones only and misses some. In the table there are thousands of clones, approximately 31% of which are singletons. Per the germline V gene, CDR1 is SGHNT and CDR2 is YENEEA. The CDR3 runs 14 residues. Trimming shortened V by 5 bases and J by 3 bases, and 13 bases separated the two germline ends. The chain employs TRBV11-3 and TRBJ1-1; no clear D gene. The sequenced sample was lung tumor tissue, obtained before any cancer treatment. The source of this sequence is a female donor older than 55 with stage II lung adenocarcinoma. This chain's CDR3 is CASSTMGFDTEAFF. The CDR3 coding sequence is TGTGCCAGCAGCACGATGGGTTTCGACACTGAAGCTTTCTTT.